This record looks at one TCR beta chain sequence and its context. Its antigen remains unidentified. Negative isolation yielded CD8+ and CD4+ T cells; FACS enriched TEMRA cells. Reverse transcription of roughly 0.5 to 1 ug RNA was performed with random hexamers. One entry per CDR3 protein results from TCRdb running MiXCR on the immunoSEQ multiplex PCR reads. The sample yields some 210,000 distinct CDR3 sequences, about 94% seen once. The data stem from a study of CD8 T cells in Susac syndrome. Germline-derived CDR1 and CDR2 are MDHEN and SYDVKM. The V gene lost 8 bases and the J gene lost 0 bases, with 13 bases spanning the gap. The CDR3 is made up of 14 amino acids. Whole-study results and caveats: Clonal expansion was missing from Susac syndrome CD4+ T cell repertoires.

J is TRBJ1-1 and V is TRBV28; a possible D gene is TRBD1 (5 bases). The sequencing input was CD4+ T cells from PBMCs. The receptor was isolated from a human donor with Susac syndrome. CDR3 coding DNA: TGTGCCAGCGGGCGACAGACTATGAACACTGAAGCTTTCTTT. Its protein product is CASGRQTMNTEAFF.